There are a few counts of the clone carrying this TCR beta chain. Its antigen remains unknown. This sample is drawn from a study of Graves' ophthalmopathy and Graves' hyperthyroidism. Study-level results: Most expanded clonotypes in thyroid above 0.001 frequency also showed up in blood.

Ophthalmopathy in the donors was of moderate-to-severe activity, with CAS ≥3, NOSPECS ≥4 and duration under 3 months. Certain patients were not enrolled. These were patients with other autoimmune diseases, uncontrolled infections, pregnancy or lactation. Serum thyroxine and TRAb, along with clinical symptoms, thyroid ultrasound and orbital computed tomography, were what diagnosis relied on. The TCR beta CDR3 regions underwent amplification from RNA transcripts. The library came from an HTBI-primed first-round RT-PCR and a second-round multiplex PCR. MiXCR, run by TCRdb on the multiplex PCR reads, gives a single entry per CDR3 protein. The sample has around 600,000 distinct CDR3 sequences; under 50% are singletons. CDR1 is SGHRS and CDR2 is YFSETQ in the germline V gene. V was shortened by 5 bases and J by 0 bases, with 8 bases between the two germline ends. The CDR3 length is 13 residues.

The rearrangement links TRBV5-1 to TRBJ1-2; D remains unclear. The sample comprised peripheral blood. This sequence was found in an adult man with Graves' ophthalmopathy. The CDR3 DNA sequence: TGCGCCAGCAGTCCCCACTCTAACTATGGCTACACCTTC. This encodes CASSPHSNYGYTF.